Below, 27 T cell receptor beta chains from the same sample are listed, as sequenced in a study of T cell changes during pregnancy in multiple sclerosis. Repertoires were generated with immunoSEQ multiplex PCR, while TCRdb's copy carries only in-frame clones and drops some. The sample holds over 90,000 clones; around nine tenths are singletons and the top ten take over 0.6%. The sequences come from peripheral blood, collected in the second trimester of pregnancy. The receptors were sampled from a female donor in good health, enrolled as a control in a pregnancy study.

The chain is built from TRBV7-2 and TRBJ1-5; unclear D gene. Germline CDR1 and CDR2: SGHTA and FQGNSA. CDR3 length equals 15 residues. V was cut by 0 bases and J by 3 bases, with 9 bases left in between. The CDR3 is CASSLAGGNNQPQHF. As DNA, the CDR3 is TGTGCCAGCAGCTTAGCGGGAGGGAACAATCAGCCCCAGCATTTT.

This chain connects TRBV7-9 to TRBJ2-7, with 10 bases that match TRBD2. The germline V gene has CDR1 SEHNR and CDR2 FQNEAQ (reference sequence). The CDR3 has 15 amino acids. With 5 bases clipped from V and 5 bases from J, the junction kept 9 bases outside the gene matches. The CDR3 region has the DNA TGTGCCAGCAGCCCCCGAGCGGGAGGGTCCCACGAGCAGTACTTC. Translating gives CASSPRAGGSHEQYF.

The chain links TRBV19 to TRBJ2-7; the match to TRBD1 covers 8 bases. There are 15 residues in the CDR3. Germline loops: CDR1 LNHDA, CDR2 SQIVND (reference sequence). V was clipped by 4 bases and J by 2 bases; unmatched bases: 7. The CDR3 sequence: CASSRADRAPYEQYF. The CDR3 region has the DNA TGTGCCAGTAGTAGGGCGGACAGGGCCCCCTACGAGCAGTACTTC. The full variable domain, its missing parts supplied by reference TRBV19 and TRBJ2-7, is DGGITQSPKYLFRKEGQNVTLSCEQNLNHDAMYWYRQDPGQGLRLIYYSQIVNDFQKGDIAEGYSVSREKKESFPLTVTSAQKNPTAFYLCASSRADRAPYEQYFGPGTRLTVT.

This sequence joins TRBV28 and TRBJ1-1; D remains ambiguous. Per germline, CDR1 MDHEN and CDR2 SYDVKM. This CDR3 comprises 12 residues. Trimming stripped 5 bases from V and 5 bases from J, with 9 bases between. CDR3 amino acids: CASSLAETEAFF. For the CDR3, the DNA is TGTGCCAGCAGTCTCGCGGAGACTGAAGCTTTCTTT.

The rearrangement joins TRBV4-2 to TRBJ2-1; TRBD2 matches 9 bases. Germline-derived CDR1 and CDR2 are LGHNA and YNFKEQ. This CDR3 is 16 amino acids long. V lost 0 bases to trimming and J lost 3 bases; unmatched junction nucleotides: 3. DNA for the CDR3: TGTGCCAGCAGCCAAGAGCGGGGGGGGAACTACAATGAGCAGTTCTTC. Translating gives CASSQERGGNYNEQFF.

CDR3 region: CSSRDISTGELFF. The CDR3 DNA is TGCAGCTCACGGGACATAAGCACCGGGGAGCTGTTTTTT. This chain uses TRBV29-1 with TRBJ2-2; D is possibly TRBD1 (6 bases). Germline CDR1 reads SQVTM; CDR2 reads ANQGSEA. This CDR3 is 13 amino acids long. Trimming took off 8 bases at V and 4 bases at J, with 14 bases between the two ends.

The chain uses TRBV5-6 and TRBJ2-1; 7 positions agree with TRBD1. CDR3 length: 16 residues. Germline V gene lookup returns CDR1 SGHDT and CDR2 YYEEEE. The V segment lost 1 base and the J segment 8 bases; nucleotides outside the gene matches: 12. The CDR3 DNA reads TGTGCCAGCAGCTTGCTAGGGGGCGCGACAACATATGAGCAGTTCTTC. This codes for CASSLLGGATTYEQFF.

This clone was observed once. The chain combines TRBV19 with TRBJ1-1; the match to TRBD1 covers 7 bases. Germline V lookup: CDR1 LNHDA, CDR2 SQIVND (reference sequence). The CDR3 spans 17 residues. V gave up 5 bases and J gave up 2 bases; unmatched junction bases: 14. CDR3 in DNA: TGTGCCAGTAGTCCACTCTTAGGGACAGAACAAAACACTGAAGCTTTCTTT. It specifies CASSPLLGTEQNTEAFF.

The chain is built from TRBV18 and TRBJ2-3; 10 bases map to TRBD2. The CDR3 has 16 amino acids. Per the germline V gene, CDR1 is KGHSH and CDR2 is LQKENI. Trimming took 3 bases from V and 2 from J; bases not matched to a gene: 5. Written as DNA, the CDR3 is TGTGCCAGCTCACCCGCTAGCGGGGGAACCACAGATACGCAGTATTTT. This sequence encodes CASSPASGGTTDTQYF.

The chain recombines TRBV5-4 with TRBJ1-4, with a weak D call TRBD1 (6 bases). The CDR3 is 15 amino acids. Germline loops: CDR1 SGHNT, CDR2 YYREEE (reference sequence). The germline V and J ends were trimmed by 4 bases and 0 bases, with 10 bases remaining between them. DNA for the CDR3: TGTGCCAGCAGCCCGGACAGCACAACTAATGAAAAACTGTTTTTT. Amino acid sequence: CASSPDSTTNEKLFF.

The chain joins TRBV28 to TRBJ2-5; the match to TRBD1 covers 8 bases. V dropped 7 bases and J dropped 0; count of bases not matched to a gene: 10. This CDR3 has 16 amino acids. Per germline, CDR1 MDHEN and CDR2 SYDVKM. The CDR3 is CASKRSTGAYQETQYF. CDR3 coding DNA: TGTGCCAGCAAGAGATCGACAGGGGCGTACCAAGAGACCCAGTACTTC.

V is TRBV6-6 and J is TRBJ1-6; 7 bases are shared with TRBD1. This CDR3 has 15 residues. Germline values: CDR1 MNHNY, CDR2 SVGAGI (reference sequence). Trimming took 4 bases from V and 7 from J; bases not matched to a gene: 7. CDR3 region: CASSLRQGGNSPLHF. The CDR3 nucleotides read TGTGCCAGCAGTTTACGACAGGGCGGGAATTCACCCCTCCACTTT.

The V and J genes are TRBV19 and TRBJ1-1; weak D call: TRBD1 (6 bases). This CDR3 spans 14 amino acids. V lost 7 bases, J lost 5 bases, and 17 bases lay in between. Per germline, CDR1 LNHDA and CDR2 SQIVND (reference sequence). The CDR3 loop is CASTTWTAQTEAFF. CDR3 bases: TGTGCCAGTACCACATGGACAGCACAAACTGAAGCTTTCTTT.

The gene calls are TRBV27 and TRBJ2-7, with TRBD1 identical over 9 bases. V shed 5 bases, J shed 3 bases, and the junction held 5 bases outside the gene matches. CDR1 and CDR2 (germline): MNHEY, SMNVEV (reference sequence). The CDR3 spans 14 residues. CDR3 bases: TGTGCCAGCAGTCCGCTGGGACAGGGCTACGAGCAGTACTTC. Translating gives CASSPLGQGYEQYF.

The chain is built from TRBV2 and TRBJ2-1; D is perhaps TRBD1 (6 bases). V lost 8 bases, J lost 5 bases, and 13 bases lay in between. The germline gives CDR1 SNHLY, CDR2 FYNNEI. The CDR3 runs 13 residues. The chain's CDR3 is CASLTGPNNEQFF. Written as DNA, the CDR3 is TGTGCCAGCCTGACAGGACCGAACAATGAGCAGTTCTTC.

The chain uses TRBV19 and TRBJ1-6; 11 nucleotides match TRBD1. Trimming cost V 8 bases and J 6 bases; bases outside gene matches: 0. Per the germline V gene, CDR1 is LNHDA and CDR2 is SQIVND (reference sequence). The CDR3 consists of 13 residues. The CDR3 region is CASGTGGNSPLHF. The CDR3 bases are TGTGCCAGTGGGACAGGGGGTAATTCACCCCTCCACTTT.

The chain links TRBV5-5 to TRBJ1-2, with D perhaps TRBD1 (6 bases). CDR1 SGHKS and CDR2 YYEKEE come from the germline V gene (reference sequence). CDR3 size: 13 residues. The ends were cut back, 8 bases at V and 4 bases at J, with 15 bases in the middle. The CDR3 nucleotides are TGTGCCAGGACTGGGGGGGACATCTATGGCTACACCTTC. It is translated as CARTGGDIYGYTF. The whole variable domain, filled in from reference TRBV5-5 and TRBJ1-2, reads DAGVTQSPTHLIKTRGQQVTLRCSPISGHKSVSWYQQVLGQGPQFIFQYYEKEERGRGNFPDRFSARQFPNYSSELNVNALLLGDSALYLCARTGGDIYGYTFGSGTRLTVV.

This clone was detected only once. This rearrangement joins TRBV28 to TRBJ2-1, with D maybe TRBD2 (5 bases). Germline CDR1 and CDR2: MDHEN and SYDVKM. Trimming shortened V by 10 bases and J by 9 bases, and 19 bases separated the two germline ends. The CDR3 extends over 13 amino acids. The CDR3 loop is CATRVGVWSEQFF. CDR3 DNA: TGTGCCACCCGAGTCGGGGTTTGGAGTGAGCAGTTCTTC.

V and J are TRBV30 and TRBJ1-1; possibly TRBD1 for D (6 bases). This CDR3 spans 16 amino acids. Germline lookup yields CDR1 GTSNPN and CDR2 SVGIG (reference sequence). Trimming took off 0 bases at V and 1 base at J, with 15 bases between the two ends. The CDR3 region is CAWSVFPGGRNTEAFF. The CDR3 DNA follows: TGTGCCTGGAGTGTATTTCCGGGGGGCCGGAACACTGAAGCTTTCTTT.

In DNA form, the CDR3 reads TGTGCCAGCAGTGTGACTAGCGGGGGGCCCCAAGAGACCCAGTACTTC. Translated: CASSVTSGGPQETQYF. The J gene is TRBJ2-5, the V gene TRBV6-1; the match to TRBD2 covers 13 bases. Unmatched junction bases numbered 3, after V lost 4 bases and J lost 1 base. The CDR3 extends over 16 amino acids. Germline assignment: CDR1 MNHNS and CDR2 SASEGT.

This chain links TRBV19 with TRBJ1-4; 8 nucleotides align to TRBD1. Germline CDR1 is LNHDA and CDR2 is SQIVND (reference sequence). Unmatched junction bases numbered 5, after V lost 7 bases and J lost 7 bases. This CDR3 is built from 13 residues. In nucleotides, the CDR3 is TGTGCCAGTACCAGGGGGCAAGGTGAAAAACTGTTTTTT. This encodes CASTRGQGEKLFF.

The chain carries TRBV28 and TRBJ2-1; D is ambiguous. CDR1 is MDHEN, CDR2 SYDVKM, per germline. This CDR3 has 12 amino acids. With 8 bases removed from V and 1 base from J, the gap between germline ends came to 6 bases. This chain's CDR3 is CASGGSYNEQFF. CDR3 DNA: TGTGCCAGCGGCGGATCCTACAATGAGCAGTTCTTC.

The chain recombines TRBV5-1 with TRBJ1-1, with TRBD1 as a possible D gene (5 bases). There are 15 residues in the CDR3. V was shortened by 0 bases and J by 2 bases, with 11 bases between the two germline ends. CDR1 and CDR2 from the germline V gene are SGHRS and YFSETQ. The CDR3 bases are TGCGCCAGCAGCTTGGGGGGGGGATCAAACACTGAAGCTTTCTTT. This codes for CASSLGGGSNTEAFF.

V is TRBV4-3 and J is TRBJ1-4, with 7 bases matching TRBD1. The CDR3 runs to 16 residues. Germline CDR1 and CDR2: LGHNA and YSLEER. The V and J ends lost 0 bases and 5 bases, in that order; junction bases with no gene match: 6. CDR3 sequence reads: CASSQDNRGTNEKLFF. CDR3 DNA sequence: TGCGCCAGCAGCCAAGATAACAGGGGTACCAATGAAAAACTGTTTTTT.

This sequence joins TRBV2 and TRBJ1-2; 9 nucleotides line up with TRBD1. The CDR3 totals 14 residues. The germline gives CDR1 SNHLY, CDR2 FYNNEI. V dropped 5 bases and J dropped 5; count of bases not matched to a gene: 6. For the CDR3, the DNA is TGTGCCAGCAGTTATGCGACAGGGGGTTATGGCTACACCTTC. It encodes CASSYATGGYGYTF.

This chain joins TRBV5-1 and TRBJ1-6, with D uncertain. Per germline, CDR1 SGHRS and CDR2 YFSETQ. The CDR3 extends over 16 amino acids. The V end was cut by 2 bases, the J end by 5 bases, with 14 bases between. The CDR3 reads CASSFRPGIDNSPLHF. The CDR3 DNA sequence: TGCGCCAGCAGCTTTCGCCCCGGGATTGATAATTCACCCCTCCACTTT.

The CDR3 sequence: CASSPLIYQPQHF. The CDR3 DNA sequence: TGTGCCAGCAGTCCCCTAATTTATCAGCCCCAGCATTTT. The chain couples TRBV27 to TRBJ1-5; no clear D gene. CDR1 is MNHEY and CDR2 is SMNVEV in the germline V gene (reference sequence). V was shortened by 5 bases and J by 5 bases, with 10 bases between the two germline ends. The CDR3 is 13 amino acids.